Listed below are T cell receptor beta chains from one sample, sequenced in a study of blood T cell repertoires in COVID-19. The method was immunoSEQ multiplex PCR; TCRdb's version includes in-frame clones alone and lacks a portion of them. This sample has some 240,000 clones, with 84% found just once. Sample: PBMCs or T cells enriched from blood (not recorded which). These receptors all stem from a man aged 50 or older who had recovered from COVID-19. CDR3s include the opening cysteine and the closing phenylalanine or tryptophan. Fields, in order: J gene, D gene, V gene, CDR3 DNA, CDR3 protein. D genes are given only for firm matches.

J: TRBJ2-5
D: .
V: TRBV7-9
DNA: TGTGCCAGCAGCGCGGGGTTACTCCAAGAGACCCAGTACTTC
CDR3: CASSAGLLQETQYF

J: TRBJ2-1
D: TRBD2
V: TRBV5-4
DNA: TGTGCCAGCACCGAGGCGGGAGGGCCGATTGAGTTCTTC
CDR3: CASTEAGGPIEFF

J: TRBJ2-1
D: .
V: TRBV30
DNA: TGTGCCTGGAGTGTTTCGGGTGAGCAGTTCTTC
CDR3: CAWSVSGEQFF

J: TRBJ2-3
D: .
V: TRBV5-3
DNA: TGTGCCAGAAGCTTGTTCTTATGGACAGACACAGATACGCAGTATTTT
CDR3: CARSLFLWTDTDTQYF

J: TRBJ1-2
D: .
V: TRBV7-9
DNA: TGTGCCAGCAGGGAAGGGACTGAAAGGGTATACTATGGCTACACCTTC
CDR3: CASREGTERVYYGYTF

J: TRBJ2-3
D: .
V: TRBV6-2/TRBV6-3
DNA: TGTGCCAGCAGTTACTTCCTACTAAGCACAGATACGCAGTATTTT
CDR3: CASSYFLLSTDTQYF

J: TRBJ2-2
D: .
V: TRBV5-1
DNA: TGCGCCAGCAGCTTGGAAAACAGACCCGGGGAGCTGTTTTTT
CDR3: CASSLENRPGELFF

J: TRBJ2-2
D: .
V: TRBV15
DNA: TGTGCCACACCCCGGCAGGGCAACACCGGGGAGCTGTTTTTT
CDR3: CATPRQGNTGELFF

J: TRBJ2-2
D: TRBD1
V: TRBV7-3
DNA: TGTGCCAGCAGACTACTTGGGACAGACGGGGAGCTGTTTTTT
CDR3: CASRLLGTDGELFF

J: TRBJ1-2
D: TRBD1
V: TRBV19
DNA: TGTGCCAGTAGTATTCCCGGACAGGGGAAAAACTATGGCTACACCTTC
CDR3: CASSIPGQGKNYGYTF

J: TRBJ1-1
D: .
V: TRBV25-1
DNA: TGTGCCAGCAACTTGGGGGGGAGCACTGAAGCTTTCTTT
CDR3: CASNLGGSTEAFF

J: TRBJ1-5
D: .
V: TRBV19
DNA: TGTGCCAGCCAGTCCTTTAGTAGGGGATCGCCCCAGCATTTT
CDR3: CASQSFSRGSPQHF

J: TRBJ2-6
D: .
V: TRBV11-2
DNA: TGTGCCAGCAGCCTGGAGGGGTTCGGGGCCAACGTCCTGACTTTC
CDR3: CASSLEGFGANVLTF